This T cell receptor beta chain was identified in a study of T cell changes during pregnancy in multiple sclerosis. The CDR3 consists of 14 residues. Germline V lookup: CDR1 MNHEY, CDR2 SMNVEV (reference sequence). Trimming shortened V by 5 bases and J by 4 bases, and 14 bases separated the two germline ends. TCRdb's copy holds only in-frame clones and misses some; the assay was immunoSEQ multiplex PCR. The table has roughly 46,000 clones, roughly 92% seen once. The source of this sequence is a female donor with multiple sclerosis, enrolled in a pregnancy study. This chain uses TRBV27 with TRBJ1-2; D is possibly TRBD1 (6 bases). Sequenced material: peripheral blood, taken in the third trimester of pregnancy. CDR3 sequence (DNA): TGTGCCAGCAGTCCCAAACAGGGAGTCTATGGCTACACCTTC. This codes for CASSPKQGVYGYTF.